These 13 T cell receptor beta chains were all obtained from the same sample, sequenced in a study of shared clonotypes between healthy human individuals. Some clones are missing from TCRdb's copy, which holds only in-frame ones; the method was immunoSEQ multiplex PCR. The sample has roughly 380,000 clones; roughly 96% are singletons. The sample taken for sequencing was memory CD8+ T cells sorted from blood. Subset reported: CD45RO+ cells pooled with CCR7-negative TemRA cells. The source of these receptors is a man between 25 and 39 years old in good health.

As concerns this clone: Other DNA sequences within the sample encode an identical CDR3. V is TRBV10-3 and J is TRBJ2-1; D is ambiguous. Germline loops: CDR1 ENHRY, CDR2 SYGVKD. The CDR3 contains 12 residues. Trimming stripped 2 bases from V and 4 bases from J, with 3 bases between. In DNA, the CDR3 is TGTGCCATCAGTGAGGGGTACAATGAGCAGTTCTTC. Its translation is CAISEGYNEQFF.

This chain uses TRBV7-6 with TRBJ2-5; 7 nucleotides align to TRBD2. Trimming took 3 bases from V and 1 from J; bases not matched to a gene: 17. Germline values: CDR1 SGHVS, CDR2 FNYEAQ. This CDR3 spans 19 amino acids. The DNA of the CDR3 is TGTGCCAGCAGCTTGCCCGAAGCGGGACGCCGAACAGTCCAAGAGACCCAGTACTTC. This codes for CASSLPEAGRRTVQETQYF.

The genes are TRBV30 and TRBJ2-3, with no clear D. Trimming left V 3 bases short and J 4 bases short, with 11 bases between. The CDR3 consists of 13 residues. Germline V gene lookup returns CDR1 GTSNPN and CDR2 SVGIG (reference sequence). DNA for the CDR3: TGTGCCTGGAGCCCAGGACGCTCAGATACGCAGTATTTT. Its protein product is CAWSPGRSDTQYF.

This chain links TRBV2 with TRBJ2-2; 10 bases align to TRBD1. The V gene end was trimmed by 6 bases and the J gene end by 6 bases; junction bases not matched to a gene: 10. This CDR3 is 16 amino acids long. Germline V lookup: CDR1 SNHLY, CDR2 FYNNEI. CDR3 amino acids: CASSHPGDRGAGELFF. The CDR3 nucleotides read TGTGCCAGCAGCCACCCAGGGGACAGGGGAGCCGGGGAGCTGTTTTTT.

V usage is TRBV13 and J usage is TRBJ2-7, with 11 bases lining up with TRBD2. The CDR3 consists of 16 residues. Trimming took 5 bases from V and 4 from J; bases not matched to a gene: 10. CDR1 PRHDT and CDR2 FYEKMQ come from the germline V gene (reference sequence). CDR3 sequence: CASSPRVAGGEYEQYF. The CDR3 region has the DNA TGTGCCAGCAGCCCCAGGGTAGCGGGGGGGGAATACGAGCAGTACTTC.

This chain links TRBV14 with TRBJ1-2; 9 bases are shared with TRBD1. CDR1 is SGHDN, CDR2 FVKESK, per germline. This CDR3 spans 14 amino acids. Trimming at V came to 1 base and at J to 5 bases, leaving 2 bases not matched to a gene. The CDR3 DNA reads as TGTGCCAGCAGCCAAGCCGACAGGGGGTATGGCTACACCTTC. Translating it yields CASSQADRGYGYTF.

The chain joins TRBV6-9 to TRBJ2-7, with TRBD2 matching 11 bases. The length of the CDR3 is 15 residues. CDR1 is MNHGY and CDR2 is SVAAGI in the germline V gene. V gave up 3 bases and J gave up 7 bases; unmatched junction bases: 8. The chain's CDR3 is CASSYRLAGGNEQYF. In nucleotides, the CDR3 is TGTGCCAGCAGTTACCGGCTAGCGGGAGGAAATGAGCAGTACTTC.

This clone was counted a few times. The genes are TRBV2 and TRBJ1-5; D is unclear. Germline assignment: CDR1 SNHLY and CDR2 FYNNEI. V was cut by 0 bases and J by 7 bases, with 7 bases left in between. This CDR3 contains 13 residues. The CDR3 DNA reads as TGTGCCAGCAGTGAAGCAGGGCGACAGCCCCAGCATTTT. Its translation: CASSEAGRQPQHF.

J is TRBJ2-7 and V is TRBV29-1; 10 bases line up with TRBD2. The CDR3 spans 15 residues. V was pared by 7 bases and J by 5 bases, with 14 bases of the junction left unmatched. In germline, CDR1 is SQVTM, CDR2 ANQGSEA. The CDR3 is CSAKRASGSIDEQYF. CDR3 nucleotides: TGCAGCGCCAAGAGGGCTAGCGGGAGTATAGACGAGCAGTACTTC.

This chain connects TRBV19 to TRBJ1-1; D is unresolved. Per the germline V gene, CDR1 is LNHDA and CDR2 is SQIVND (reference sequence). Trimming took 5 bases from V and 3 from J, leaving 16 bases between them. The CDR3 totals 15 residues. In DNA form, the CDR3 reads TGTGCCAGTAGTCCCAGGTTCGGTAGGGACACTGAAGCTTTCTTT. Encoded protein: CASSPRFGRDTEAFF.

V usage is TRBV10-3 and J usage is TRBJ1-3; 10 bases fit TRBD1. V shed 6 bases, J shed 3 bases, and the junction held 5 bases outside the gene matches. The CDR3 loop spans 15 amino acids. CDR1 ENHRY and CDR2 SYGVKD come from the germline V gene. CDR3 sequence: CAISRGQGGGNTIYF. CDR3 in DNA: TGTGCCATCAGCCGCGGACAGGGGGGTGGAAACACCATATATTTT.

This rearrangement joins TRBV15 to TRBJ1-4; D is unresolved. The CDR3 length is 13 residues. V was cut by 1 base and J by 3 bases, with 3 bases left in between. Germline loops: CDR1 LNHNV, CDR2 YYDKDF (reference sequence). The CDR3 bases are TGTGCCACCAGCAGAGGCTCTAATGAAAAACTGTTTTTT. It codes for CATSRGSNEKLFF.

The rearrangement joins TRBV28 to TRBJ1-5; D is possibly TRBD1 (5 bases). Per germline, CDR1 MDHEN and CDR2 SYDVKM. V was clipped by 6 bases and J by 3 bases, with 21 bases between them. The CDR3 runs 17 residues. The CDR3 DNA reads TGTGCCAGCAGCCCCTCCGGGTGGAGGGGCATCAATCAGCCCCAGCATTTT. Its protein is CASSPSGWRGINQPQHF.